One and the same sample provided the 11 T cell receptor beta chains below, sequenced in a study of T-cell memory formation after mild COVID-19. One entry per CDR3 protein, called by TCRdb with MiXCR from the 5' RACE reads. The sample lists about 350,000 distinct CDR3 sequences, about an eighth occurring once. Sequences were obtained from PBMCs or a T cell subset sorted from them (not recorded which). The source is a man between 18 and 29 years old who had mild COVID-19 (a few samples of this study predate the infection). Cell type and time point are not known.

The chain links TRBV7-2 to TRBJ1-6; D perhaps matches TRBD1 (5 bases). The germline gives CDR1 SGHTA, CDR2 FQGNSA. The V and J ends lost 5 bases and 6 bases respectively, with 14 bases between them. The CDR3 sequence is 15 residues long. In nucleotides, the CDR3 is TGTGCCAGCAGCGGACGGGGACCAATTAATTCACCCCTCCACTTT. Its translation is CASSGRGPINSPLHF.

Notes on this clonotype: A read error may produce the germline difference seen at one junction end. This chain uses TRBV7-7 with TRBJ2-1, with TRBD1 matching 7 bases. The CDR3 is 13 amino acids. Germline V gives CDR1 SSHAT, CDR2 FNYEAQ (reference sequence). Here the CDR3 reads CASSPDRDNEQFF. In nucleotides, the CDR3 is TGTGCTAGCAGCCCAGACAGGGACAATGAGCAGTTCTTC.

The chain combines TRBV7-9 with TRBJ1-2; D gene ambiguous. The germline V and J ends were trimmed by 5 bases and 8 bases, with 15 bases remaining between them. The CDR3 totals 13 residues. Germline loops: CDR1 SEHNR, CDR2 FQNEAQ (reference sequence). Here the CDR3 DNA reads TGTGCCAGCAGCCCCACGGGGATACAGGGCTACACCTTC. This sequence encodes CASSPTGIQGYTF.

This clonotype appeared a few times. The chain joins TRBV12-5 to TRBJ1-3; D unresolved. The ends were cut back, 7 bases at V and 1 base at J, with 2 bases in the middle. Germline V gives CDR1 LGHNT, CDR2 FRNRAP. The CDR3 is 11 amino acids. The CDR3 bases are TGTGCTAGTGAATCTGGAAACACCATATATTTT. Residues: CASESGNTIYF.

This clonotype has more than one count but fewer than ten. This chain links TRBV6-1 with TRBJ2-7, with D possibly TRBD1 on 6 matching bases. The CDR3 spans 13 residues. V shed 5 bases and J shed 3 bases, with 11 bases lying between them. Per the germline V gene, CDR1 is MNHNS and CDR2 is SASEGT. The CDR3 DNA sequence: TGTGCCAGCAGTTTACAGGGATTCTACGAGCAGTACGTC. Residues: CASSLQGFYEQYV.

This clonotype appeared a few times. The CDR3 DNA is TGCAGTGCTAGAGATGGGTCGGCATGGGCCTATGGCTACACCTTC. Its protein is CSARDGSAWAYGYTF. V gene TRBV20-1 combines with J gene TRBJ1-2, with unresolved D. The CDR3 sequence is 15 residues long. Trimming took 0 bases from V and 4 from J, leaving 15 bases between them. Germline CDR1 and CDR2: DFQATT and SNEGSKA (reference sequence).

The chain has TRBV5-4 and TRBJ2-5, with D tentatively TRBD1 (6 bases). This CDR3 has 13 amino acids. V was cut by 4 bases and J by 5 bases, with 12 bases left in between. Per the germline V gene, CDR1 is SGHNT and CDR2 is YYREEE (reference sequence). The CDR3 DNA reads as TGTGCCAGCAGCACCCAGGGGATGGAGACCCAGTACTTC. Translation: CASSTQGMETQYF.

This clonotype was seen more than once but under ten times. The chain is built from TRBV4-2 and TRBJ1-6, with D unclear. The germline V and J ends were trimmed by 3 bases and 13 bases, with 16 bases remaining between them. The CDR3 length is 14 residues. Germline V gene data show CDR1 as LGHNA and CDR2 as YNFKEQ. CDR3 sequence reads: CASSQDAVIHPLHF. The CDR3 DNA sequence: TGTGCCAGCAGCCAGGACGCAGTAATTCACCCCCTCCACTTT.

This clonotype was observed many times. DNA of the CDR3: TGTGCCAGCAGCCCTAAAAGCGGGGACTACAATGAGCAGTTCTTC. It specifies CASSPKSGDYNEQFF. This chain links TRBV5-6 with TRBJ2-1; 7 nucleotides match TRBD2. Trimming at V came to 4 bases and at J to 3 bases, leaving 7 bases not matched to a gene. The CDR3 covers 15 residues. Germline values: CDR1 SGHDT, CDR2 YYEEEE.

This chain uses TRBV7-2 with TRBJ2-2, with a tentative D call TRBD1 (5 bases). CDR1 is SGHTA, CDR2 FQGNSA, per germline. V was cut by 3 bases and J by 0 bases, with 8 bases left in between. CDR3 length: 15 residues. The CDR3 loop is CASSLATANTGELFF. The CDR3 DNA reads TGTGCCAGCAGCTTGGCGACAGCGAACACCGGGGAGCTGTTTTTT.

In its sample, this clonotype was seen a few times. This rearrangement joins TRBV28 to TRBJ2-4, with D possibly being TRBD1 (6 bases). The CDR3 extends over 16 amino acids. V was trimmed by 3 bases and J by 0 bases, leaving 12 bases between them. Germline V gene data show CDR1 as MDHEN and CDR2 as SYDVKM. CDR3 coding DNA: TGTGCCAGCAGTTTCTCAGGGGTGGGAGCCAAAAACATTCAGTACTTC. It translates to CASSFSGVGAKNIQYF.